This entry concerns a single T cell receptor beta chain. The antigen is not known. Germline values: CDR1 SGHNT, CDR2 YYREEE (reference sequence). J was trimmed by 6 bases and V by 4 bases; bases with no gene match: 2. The CDR3 consists of 12 residues. These data originate in a study of a mutant IDH1 vaccine in newly diagnosed glioma. Study at large: Most patients had radiochemotherapy with temozolomide before enrollment; others had one alone.

The time point is: week 11, during vaccination. Each dose delivered 300 ug of mutant IDH1 20-mer peptide subcutaneously with imiquimod. Assay used: immunoSEQ multiplex PCR; TCRdb lists only in-frame clones, some missing. The top ten hold roughly 5.7% of the sample, which has tens of thousands of clones, 75% to 85% seen once. General study points: Among patients, around 93% showed immune responses induced by the vaccine.

The source material was PBMCs, sampled from a glioma patient whose treatment included an IDH1 peptide vaccine. This TCR came from a man aged 50-59 years with glioma. The chain uses TRBV5-4 and TRBJ2-7; 9 positions match TRBD1. CDR3 residues: CASSRDRAEQYF. The CDR3 DNA follows: TGTGCCAGCAGCCGGGACAGGGCCGAGCAGTACTTC.